These 6 T cell receptor beta chains came from one sample sequenced in a study of blood T cell repertoires in COVID-19 (TCRdb year 2020). The method behind the library was the immunoSEQ multiplex PCR assay. The table comes from immuneACCESS by way of TCRdb, which keeps in-frame sequences with V and J called. Part of the clones is missing from these tables; in studies checked, under half for an unresolved V gene and the rest for unknown reasons. The table for this sample lists about 170,000 clones; around 80% of them were counted only once. The top ten hold over 9.5% of the sample. The sequenced material came from PBMCs or T cells enriched from blood (not recorded which). Every receptor here comes from a man over 45 who had recovered from COVID-19.

V is TRBV7-2 and J is TRBJ1-5; 8 bases match TRBD1. Germline CDR1 is SGHTA and CDR2 is FQGNSA. The CDR3 consists of 16 residues. With 5 bases clipped from V and 3 bases from J, the junction kept 9 bases outside the gene matches. The CDR3 region has the DNA TGTGCCAGCAGCGAAATCGACAGGGGTTCCAATCAGCCCCAGCATTTT. Residues: CASSEIDRGSNQPQHF.

CDR3 residues: CAWSVKPYEQYF. The CDR3 nucleotides read TGTGCCTGGAGTGTAAAGCCGTACGAGCAGTACTTC. The gene calls are TRBV30 and TRBJ2-7; D unresolved. There are 12 residues in the CDR3. V was pared by 0 bases and J by 4 bases, with 7 bases between. Germline V lookup: CDR1 GTSNPN, CDR2 SVGIG (reference sequence).

The CDR3 region has the DNA TGTGCCAGCGGTATATGGGGGGGCTCTGGGGCCAACGTCCTGACTTTC. Encoded protein: CASGIWGGSGANVLTF. The J gene is TRBJ2-6, the V gene TRBV2, with 7 bases matching TRBD2. J gave up 0 bases and V 8 bases, and 7 bases lay outside the gene matches. From germline, CDR1 is SNHLY and CDR2 FYNNEI. The CDR3 contains 16 residues. Drawing the rest from reference TRBV2 and TRBJ2-6, the complete variable domain is EPEVTQTPSHQVTQMGQEVILRCVPISNHLYFYWYRQILGQKVEFLVSFYNNEISEKSEIFDDQFSVERPDGSNFTLKIRSTKLEDSAMYFCASGIWGGSGANVLTFGAGSRLTVL.

The chain joins TRBV15 to TRBJ1-2; TRBD1 matches at 8 bases. The CDR3 loop spans 16 amino acids. Per the germline V gene, CDR1 is LNHNV and CDR2 is YYDKDF (reference sequence). J lost 3 bases, V lost 6 bases, and 12 bases had no gene match. The CDR3 DNA sequence: TGTGCCACCAGTCTCGACAGGGGACTGTCTTACTATGGCTACACCTTC. As protein: CATSLDRGLSYYGYTF.

This clone has just one count. V gene TRBV18 combines with J gene TRBJ1-6, with unresolved D. Germline CDR1 and CDR2: KGHSH and LQKENI. V lost 6 bases and J 5 bases, leaving 8 bases between the germline ends. The CDR3 runs to 13 residues. The DNA of the CDR3 is TGTGCCAGCTCCCCGGGGAATAATTCACCCCTCCACTTT. As protein: CASSPGNNSPLHF.

The rearrangement links TRBV27 to TRBJ2-7; 10 bases map to TRBD2. The CDR3 runs to 17 residues. Germline V gene sequence: CDR1 MNHEY, CDR2 SMNVEV (reference sequence). The trim removed 4 bases at V and 5 bases at J, leaving 14 bases unmatched. The CDR3: CASSSRLAGQRGNEQYF. DNA for the CDR3: TGTGCCAGCAGTTCGAGACTAGCGGGCCAAAGGGGTAACGAGCAGTACTTC.